These 27 T cell receptor beta chains were sequenced from one sample in a study of T cells in Graves' hyperthyroidism and ophthalmopathy. Regions amplified from RNA transcripts were the TCR beta CDR3 regions. HTBI primers drove first-round RT-PCR of the TCR CDR3. TCRdb re-derived calls from the multiplex PCR reads in MiXCR, one entry per CDR3 protein. The table has 500,000 to 650,000 distinct CDR3 sequences, around 50% seen once. Sample: peripheral blood or thyroid tissue (not recorded which). These receptor sequences come from an adult woman with Graves' disease, either hyperthyroidism or ophthalmopathy (not recorded which).

This clonotype was observed many times. The rearrangement joins TRBV6-5 to TRBJ2-5; D is perhaps TRBD1 (6 bases). Trimming shortened V by 4 bases and J by 2 bases, and 11 bases separated the two germline ends. CDR3 length: 14 amino acids. CDR1 is MNHEY, CDR2 SVGAGI, per germline. In DNA form, the CDR3 reads TGTGCCAGCAGTTTCGGTGGACAGCAAGAGACCCAGTACTTC. Its translation is CASSFGGQQETQYF.

This CDR3 reads CSAPGTTTEAFF. For the CDR3, the DNA is TGCAGCGCACCGGGGACTACCACTGAAGCTTTCTTT. The chain carries TRBV29-1 and TRBJ1-1, with a tentative D call TRBD1 (5 bases). The V and J ends lost 7 bases and 4 bases respectively, with 13 bases between them. This CDR3 has 12 amino acids. CDR1 is SQVTM and CDR2 is ANQGSEA in the germline V gene.

The chain couples TRBV7-6 to TRBJ1-5; tentative D call: TRBD1 (5 bases). The V end was cut by 6 bases, the J end by 3 bases, with 24 bases between. The CDR3 totals 18 residues. CDR1 SGHVS and CDR2 FNYEAQ come from the germline V gene. This CDR3 reads CASSPDAPENRNNQPQHF. The CDR3 nucleotides read TGTGCCAGCAGTCCTGACGCCCCAGAGAACAGGAACAATCAGCCCCAGCATTTT. Drawing the rest from reference TRBV7-6 and TRBJ1-5, the complete variable domain is GAGVSQSPRYKVTKRGQDVALRCDPISGHVSLYWYRQALGQGPEFLTYFNYEAQQDKSGLPNDRFSAERPEGSISTLTIQRTEQRDSAMYRCASSPDAPENRNNQPQHFGDGTRLSIL.

The chain employs TRBV28 and TRBJ1-5; 8 bases line up with TRBD1. The junction had 5 bases not matched to a gene; V was cut back by 5 bases and J by 2 bases. The CDR3 contains 15 residues. Germline V lookup: CDR1 MDHEN, CDR2 SYDVKM. The CDR3 reads CASSDQGAGNQPQHF. The CDR3 nucleotides read TGTGCCAGCAGTGACCAGGGGGCAGGCAATCAGCCCCAGCATTTT.

This clonotype was counted between two and nine times. The chain has TRBV4-3 and TRBJ2-5, with D possibly matching TRBD1 (6 bases). V was pared by 0 bases and J by 3 bases, with 23 bases between. The CDR3 spans 19 residues. Per the germline V gene, CDR1 is LGHNA and CDR2 is YSLEER. The CDR3 here is CASSQDWAGASSQKETQYF. The CDR3 DNA sequence: TGCGCCAGCAGCCAAGATTGGGCAGGGGCAAGCTCTCAGAAAGAGACCCAGTACTTC.

Ten or more counts support this clonotype. The chain uses TRBV7-8 and TRBJ2-7; 8 nucleotides agree with TRBD2. J was trimmed by 5 bases and V by 3 bases; bases with no gene match: 9. The CDR3 has 15 residues. CDR1 is SGHVS, CDR2 FQNEAQ, per germline. CDR3 nucleotide sequence: TGTGCCAGCAGCTTCGAAGCGGGAGTTGTCCACGAGCAGTACTTC. Protein: CASSFEAGVVHEQYF.

The rearrangement uses TRBV20-1 and TRBJ1-1; the D gene is possibly TRBD1 (5 bases). Trimming removed 1 base at V and 3 bases at J, with 15 bases between. This CDR3 region has 15 residues. The germline V gene has CDR1 DFQATT and CDR2 SNEGSKA (reference sequence). CDR3 nucleotides: TGCAGTGCTAGAGCGGGGGGAGATCGGGACACTGAAGCTTTCTTT. Its translation: CSARAGGDRDTEAFF.

V usage is TRBV6-5 and J usage is TRBJ1-2; D is uncertain. V shed 5 bases and J shed 7 bases, with 20 bases lying between them. Germline V CDR1 and CDR2: MNHEY, SVGAGI. This CDR3 has 15 residues. This chain's CDR3 is CASSNRDPVWGGYTF. The CDR3 region has the DNA TGTGCCAGCAGTAACCGAGACCCGGTGTGGGGTGGCTACACCTTC.

This clonotype was counted ten times or more. This rearrangement joins TRBV15 to TRBJ1-1, with 7 bases that match TRBD1. CDR1 is LNHNV, CDR2 YYDKDF, per germline (reference sequence). Germline trimming cut 5 bases from V and 0 bases from J; bases unmatched to any gene: 6. The CDR3 contains 15 residues. The CDR3 loop is CATSSQGGMNTEAFF. CDR3 DNA: TGTGCCACCAGCTCCCAAGGGGGCATGAACACTGAAGCTTTCTTT.

This clonotype was seen many times. CDR3 amino acids: CASSQVGIDEQYF. Written as DNA, the CDR3 is TGCGCCAGCAGCCAAGTCGGGATCGACGAGCAGTACTTC. The rearrangement uses TRBV4-1 and TRBJ2-7, with D maybe TRBD2 (5 bases). Germline CDR1 reads MGHRA; CDR2 reads YSYEKL. The CDR3 covers 13 residues. Trimming removed 1 base from V and 5 bases from J, with 9 bases in between.

This clonotype showed up many times. The chain couples TRBV29-1 to TRBJ1-1; D might be TRBD1 (6 bases). V lost 4 bases, J lost 0 bases, and 12 bases lay in between. The germline gives CDR1 SQVTM, CDR2 ANQGSEA. CDR3 length: 14 residues. CDR3 in DNA: TGCAGCGTTGTAAGGGGGGGAGTGAACACTGAAGCTTTCTTT. It codes for CSVVRGGVNTEAFF.

The gene calls are TRBV15 and TRBJ1-4; D might be TRBD1 (5 bases). The CDR3 length is 16 residues. V was clipped by 1 base and J by 1 base, with 10 bases between them. Looked up from germline, CDR1 is LNHNV and CDR2 is YYDKDF (reference sequence). The CDR3 is CATSRGGRGTNEKLFF. CDR3 DNA: TGTGCCACCAGCAGAGGGGGGAGAGGAACTAATGAAAAACTGTTTTTT.

The chain is built from TRBV7-9 and TRBJ2-7; D is uncertain. Germline V gene sequence: CDR1 SEHNR, CDR2 FQNEAQ (reference sequence). The CDR3 length is 15 residues. Trimming pared 6 bases from V and 3 bases from J, leaving 18 bases between. CDR3 in amino acids: CASSYTQGPDYEQYF. CDR3 sequence (DNA): TGTGCCAGCAGTTACACCCAAGGTCCAGACTACGAGCAGTACTTC.

The J gene is TRBJ2-7, the V gene TRBV20-1; 10 bases fit TRBD2. From germline, CDR1 is DFQATT and CDR2 SNEGSKA (reference sequence). This CDR3 contains 13 residues. V shed 6 bases and J 3 bases; nucleotides not matched to a gene: 5. The DNA of the CDR3 is TGCAGTGCCGTGGGACTAGCGAGCTACGAGCAGTACTTC. Translation gives CSAVGLASYEQYF.

In regard to this clonotype: This clone may be a read error of a much larger clone one base away. No conserved phenylalanine or tryptophan is present at the end of the CDR3, so a read error is the likely explanation. Here the CDR3 reads CATSTRTDSYEQYL. The CDR3 DNA reads TGTGCCACCAGCACTCGGACAGACTCCTACGAGCAGTACCTC. This chain connects TRBV15 to TRBJ2-7; D possibly corresponds to TRBD1 (6 bases). The V gene lost 4 bases and the J gene lost 0 bases, with 10 bases spanning the gap. CDR1 is LNHNV, CDR2 YYDKDF, per germline (reference sequence). There are 14 residues in the CDR3.

The J gene is TRBJ2-1, the V gene TRBV5-1; unclear D gene. The CDR3 totals 12 residues. Germline V CDR1 and CDR2: SGHRS, YFSETQ. V lost 0 bases and J 5 bases, leaving 3 bases between the germline ends. The CDR3 bases are TGCGCCAGCAGCTTGGGGCACAATGAGCAGTTCTTC. It codes for CASSLGHNEQFF.

The rearrangement joins TRBV28 to TRBJ1-5; unclear D gene. Per germline, CDR1 MDHEN and CDR2 SYDVKM. V shed 3 bases and J shed 1 base, with 4 bases lying between them. The CDR3 is 13 amino acids. CDR3 in amino acids: CASSFHSNQPQHF. Here the CDR3 DNA reads TGTGCCAGCAGTTTCCACAGCAATCAGCCCCAGCATTTT.

In the case of this clonotype: The junction and the germline gene differ at one end; a read error may be behind it. The rearrangement uses TRBV15 and TRBJ1-1; D gene unclear. CDR1 and CDR2 from the germline V gene are LNHNV and YYDKDF (reference sequence). The CDR3 runs 16 residues. The CDR3 coding sequence is TGTGCCACCAGCAGAGATCTAAACCCAATGAACACTGAAGCTCTCTTT. It codes for CATSRDLNPMNTEALF. The full variable domain, completed using reference TRBV15 and TRBJ1-1, is DAMVIQNPRYQVTQFGKPVTLSCSQTLNHNVMYWYQQKSSQAPKLLFHYYDKDFNNEADTPDNFQSRRPNTSFCFLDIRSPGLGDTAMYLCATSRDLNPMNTEALFGQGTRLTVV.

The chain is built from TRBV4-3 and TRBJ2-2; 7 nucleotides align to TRBD2. This CDR3 comprises 17 residues. V was pared by 0 bases and J by 6 bases, with 10 bases of the junction left unmatched. CDR1 LGHNA and CDR2 YSLEER come from the germline V gene. CDR3 bases: TGCGCCAGCAGCCAAGATTTGGCGGGGAGGGCCCCCGGGGAGCTGTTTTTT. This encodes CASSQDLAGRAPGELFF.

The chain links TRBV2 to TRBJ2-7; TRBD2 might be the D (7 bases). V was clipped by 7 bases and J by 4 bases, with 23 bases between them. This CDR3 comprises 16 residues. CDR1 is SNHLY, CDR2 FYNNEI, per germline. CDR3 in amino acids: CASTVRAGASIYEQYF. Written as DNA, the CDR3 is TGTGCCAGCACCGTAAGGGCGGGGGCGTCTATTTACGAGCAGTACTTC. Full variable domain (remainder filled in from reference TRBV2 and TRBJ2-7): EPEVTQTPSHQVTQMGQEVILRCVPISNHLYFYWYRQILGQKVEFLVSFYNNEISEKSEIFDDQFSVERPDGSNFTLKIRSTKLEDSAMYFCASTVRAGASIYEQYFGPGTRLTVT.

The chain combines TRBV7-2 with TRBJ2-7; TRBD2 matches 15 bases. The length of the CDR3 is 17 residues. Germline values: CDR1 SGHTA, CDR2 FQGNSA. V was pared by 5 bases and J by 4 bases, with 9 bases of the junction left unmatched. CDR3 in amino acids: CASSQRTSGGEGYEQYF. The DNA for the CDR3 is TGTGCCAGCAGCCAAAGGACTAGCGGGGGGGAGGGATACGAGCAGTACTTC. Based on the CDR3 plus reference TRBV7-2 and TRBJ2-7, the full variable domain is GAGVSQSPSNKVTEKGKDVELRCDPISGHTALYWYRQSLGQGLEFLIYFQGNSAPDKSGLPSDRFSAERTGGSVSTLTIQRTQQEDSAVYLCASSQRTSGGEGYEQYFGPGTRLTVT.

As to this clonotype: A much larger clonotype is one base distant, so this may be a read error. This rearrangement joins TRBV7-9 to TRBJ2-7; D uncertain. V lost 8 bases to trimming and J lost 2 bases, with 7 bases between them. The CDR3 has 11 residues. Germline-derived CDR1 and CDR2 are SEHNR and FQNEAQ (reference sequence). Here the CDR3 DNA reads TGTGCCAGCGGGCAGGCCTACGAGCAGTACTTC. Translated: CASGQAYEQYF.

The rearrangement joins TRBV24-1 to TRBJ2-7; TRBD1 aligns across 9 bases. Germline CDR1 is KGHDR and CDR2 is SFDVKD. The junction had 7 bases not matched to a gene; V was cut back by 3 bases and J by 5 bases. The CDR3 has 15 residues. The CDR3 here is CATSDAGQGRDEQYF. The DNA for the CDR3 is TGTGCCACCAGTGATGCCGGACAGGGGAGAGACGAGCAGTACTTC.

The chain has TRBV12-3 or TRBV12-4 and TRBJ1-4, with 10 nucleotides matching TRBD1. V gave up 6 bases and J gave up 8 bases; unmatched junction bases: 6. The CDR3 length is 14 residues. CDR3 loop: CASRSTGGGEKLFF. CDR3 in DNA: TGTGCCAGCAGATCGACAGGGGGCGGCGAAAAACTGTTTTTT.

The chain is built from TRBV15 and TRBJ1-4, with 12 bases fitting TRBD1. Looked up from germline, CDR1 is LNHNV and CDR2 is YYDKDF (reference sequence). The CDR3 extends over 15 amino acids. V trimming: 2 bases; J trimming: 8 bases; junction bases outside the gene matches: 3. CDR3 amino acids: CATSRSGTGGEKLFF. In DNA, the CDR3 is TGTGCCACCAGCAGATCCGGGACAGGGGGCGAAAAACTGTTTTTT.

About this clonotype: Since a much larger clone is just one base distant, this may be a read error. The chain carries TRBV6-6 and TRBJ2-5; tentatively, D is TRBD2 (6 bases). CDR3 length: 16 amino acids. The germline V gene encodes CDR1 MNHNY and CDR2 SVGAGI (reference sequence). The CDR3 protein is CASSYSFAGGMEIQYF. As DNA, the CDR3 is TGTGCCAGCAGTTACTCGTTTGCAGGAGGGATGGAGATCCAGTACTTC.

This sequence joins TRBV19 and TRBJ1-6; weak D call: TRBD1 (6 bases). This CDR3 contains 13 residues. The germline V gene encodes CDR1 LNHDA and CDR2 SQIVND (reference sequence). Trimming left V 6 bases short and J 7 bases short, with 10 bases between. The CDR3 nucleotides are TGTGCCAGTAGCGTCAGGGGCAATTCACCCCTCCACTTT. Its translation is CASSVRGNSPLHF. Together with reference TRBV19 and TRBJ1-6, the CDR3 gives the full variable domain: DGGITQSPKYLFRKEGQNVTLSCEQNLNHDAMYWYRQDPGQGLRLIYYSQIVNDFQKGDIAEGYSVSREKKESFPLTVTSAQKNPTAFYLCASSVRGNSPLHFGNGTRLTVT.